These T cell receptor beta chains were read from a single sample in a study of technical replicates of blood from a handful of donors. Sequencing was performed with immunoSEQ multiplex PCR; in TCRdb, only in-frame clones are kept and a portion is missing. The sample includes about 88,000 clones, around 93% seen only once; the top ten take over 0.2%. The sample was T cells isolated from PBMCs. The receptors come from a human donor in good health. Each CDR3 is given with its conserved first and last residue. A D gene is named only where the DNA matches it firmly. For some rows the clone size is stated as once, few or many, or as a class when expanded; others skip it.

v_gene	abundance	j_gene	d_gene	len	CDR3nt	CDR3aa
TRBV6-1	.	TRBJ2-7	TRBD2	15	TGTGCCAGCGCCGACCTCTCTAGCGGAGCCACCGGGCAGTACTTC	CASADLSSGATGQYF
TRBV19	.	TRBJ1-2	TRBD1	13	TGTGCCAGTAGTAGCGGACAGGGTGGTGGCTACACCTTC	CASSSGQGGGYTF
TRBV2	once	TRBJ1-3	TRBD1	15	TGTGCCAGCAGCAGCACCGGGACAGGGACATACACCATATATTTT	CASSSTGTGTYTIYF
TRBV7-9	.	TRBJ1-2	TRBD1	18	TGTGCCAGCAGCTCCGAACCCGGGGACAGGCTCTTCAACTATGGCTACACCTTC	CASSSEPGDRLFNYGYTF
TRBV19	.	TRBJ1-5	.	16	TGTGCCAGTAGTGGTGACAGCCTAAAAAGCAATCAGCCCCAGCATTTT	CASSGDSLKSNQPQHF
TRBV6-5	.	TRBJ2-2	.	15	TGTGCCAGCAGCCTGACCCCGGCGGGCACCGGGGAGCTGTTTTTT	CASSLTPAGTGELFF
TRBV5-6	.	TRBJ2-2	.	16	TGTGCCAGCAGCTTGTTTCTTCCGGAGGGCACCGGGGAGCTGTTTTTT	CASSLFLPEGTGELFF
TRBV12-5	few	TRBJ2-7	TRBD1	14	TGTGCTAGTGGTTTTGGGACAGGGGGCCTCGAGCAGTACTTC	CASGFGTGGLEQYF
TRBV7-2	.	TRBJ2-7	TRBD2	15	TGTGCCAGCAGCTTTGGACTAGCGGGGATGGGGGAGCAGTACTTC	CASSFGLAGMGEQYF
TRBV5-1	.	TRBJ2-7	TRBD2	15	TGCGCCAGCAGCCGGGGGGACGCCCCGACCTACGAGCAGTACTTC	CASSRGDAPTYEQYF
TRBV4-1	once	TRBJ2-7	.	13	TGCGCCAGCTTGGAGGTAATCGTCGACGAGCAGTACTTC	CASLEVIVDEQYF
TRBV7-9	.	TRBJ2-1	TRBD1	17	TGTGCCAGCAGCTTAGCCCCAATGGCACAGGGGGGCAATGAGCAGTTCTTC	CASSLAPMAQGGNEQFF
TRBV6-1	.	TRBJ2-5	TRBD1	16	TGTGCCAGCAGTGGCCGGGACAGGGGTAGTATAGAGACCCAGTACTTC	CASSGRDRGSIETQYF
TRBV28	.	TRBJ1-2	.	18	TGTGCCAGCAGTTTGGCCCCCCACACCACAGGACGTAACTATGGCTACACCTTC	CASSLAPHTTGRNYGYTF
TRBV2	once	TRBJ1-6	.	13	TGTGCCAGCAGTTGGAGTGTTAATTCACCCCTCCACTTT	CASSWSVNSPLHF
TRBV10-3	.	TRBJ2-1	.	15	TGTGCCATCAGTGATAAAAAAGAGACAGCCGATGAGCAGTTCTTC	CAISDKKETADEQFF
TRBV4-1	.	TRBJ1-1	.	16	TGCGCCAGCAGCCCGGGGATGTGGGAAAAGTACACTGAAGCTTTCTTT	CASSPGMWEKYTEAFF
TRBV2	.	TRBJ1-1	.	14	TGTGCCAGCAAGGACTCCCAAGCGGACACTGAAGCTTTCTTT	CASKDSQADTEAFF
TRBV11-2	.	TRBJ2-7	.	13	TGTGCCAGCAGCTTAGAGCGACTAGACGAGCAGTACTTC	CASSLERLDEQYF
TRBV6-5	.	TRBJ2-7	TRBD1	16	TGTGCCAGCAGTTCGACAACCGGGACAGGGGTATACGAGCAGTACTTC	CASSSTTGTGVYEQYF
TRBV27	.	TRBJ2-1	.	12	TGTGCCAGCAGTCTCAGGAACGATGAGCAGTTCTTC	CASSLRNDEQFF
TRBV12-2	.	TRBJ1-3	.	16	TGTGCAAGTCGCTTAGCCTACAGGGATTCTGGAAACACCATATATTTT	CASRLAYRDSGNTIYF
TRBV7-7	few	TRBJ2-7	TRBD1	13	TGTGCCAGCTCGTGGACAGGGGAAGACGAGCAGTACTTC	CASSWTGEDEQYF
TRBV13	.	TRBJ2-7	.	11	TGTGCCAGCAGCTCGTCCTACGAGCAGTACTTC	CASSSSYEQYF